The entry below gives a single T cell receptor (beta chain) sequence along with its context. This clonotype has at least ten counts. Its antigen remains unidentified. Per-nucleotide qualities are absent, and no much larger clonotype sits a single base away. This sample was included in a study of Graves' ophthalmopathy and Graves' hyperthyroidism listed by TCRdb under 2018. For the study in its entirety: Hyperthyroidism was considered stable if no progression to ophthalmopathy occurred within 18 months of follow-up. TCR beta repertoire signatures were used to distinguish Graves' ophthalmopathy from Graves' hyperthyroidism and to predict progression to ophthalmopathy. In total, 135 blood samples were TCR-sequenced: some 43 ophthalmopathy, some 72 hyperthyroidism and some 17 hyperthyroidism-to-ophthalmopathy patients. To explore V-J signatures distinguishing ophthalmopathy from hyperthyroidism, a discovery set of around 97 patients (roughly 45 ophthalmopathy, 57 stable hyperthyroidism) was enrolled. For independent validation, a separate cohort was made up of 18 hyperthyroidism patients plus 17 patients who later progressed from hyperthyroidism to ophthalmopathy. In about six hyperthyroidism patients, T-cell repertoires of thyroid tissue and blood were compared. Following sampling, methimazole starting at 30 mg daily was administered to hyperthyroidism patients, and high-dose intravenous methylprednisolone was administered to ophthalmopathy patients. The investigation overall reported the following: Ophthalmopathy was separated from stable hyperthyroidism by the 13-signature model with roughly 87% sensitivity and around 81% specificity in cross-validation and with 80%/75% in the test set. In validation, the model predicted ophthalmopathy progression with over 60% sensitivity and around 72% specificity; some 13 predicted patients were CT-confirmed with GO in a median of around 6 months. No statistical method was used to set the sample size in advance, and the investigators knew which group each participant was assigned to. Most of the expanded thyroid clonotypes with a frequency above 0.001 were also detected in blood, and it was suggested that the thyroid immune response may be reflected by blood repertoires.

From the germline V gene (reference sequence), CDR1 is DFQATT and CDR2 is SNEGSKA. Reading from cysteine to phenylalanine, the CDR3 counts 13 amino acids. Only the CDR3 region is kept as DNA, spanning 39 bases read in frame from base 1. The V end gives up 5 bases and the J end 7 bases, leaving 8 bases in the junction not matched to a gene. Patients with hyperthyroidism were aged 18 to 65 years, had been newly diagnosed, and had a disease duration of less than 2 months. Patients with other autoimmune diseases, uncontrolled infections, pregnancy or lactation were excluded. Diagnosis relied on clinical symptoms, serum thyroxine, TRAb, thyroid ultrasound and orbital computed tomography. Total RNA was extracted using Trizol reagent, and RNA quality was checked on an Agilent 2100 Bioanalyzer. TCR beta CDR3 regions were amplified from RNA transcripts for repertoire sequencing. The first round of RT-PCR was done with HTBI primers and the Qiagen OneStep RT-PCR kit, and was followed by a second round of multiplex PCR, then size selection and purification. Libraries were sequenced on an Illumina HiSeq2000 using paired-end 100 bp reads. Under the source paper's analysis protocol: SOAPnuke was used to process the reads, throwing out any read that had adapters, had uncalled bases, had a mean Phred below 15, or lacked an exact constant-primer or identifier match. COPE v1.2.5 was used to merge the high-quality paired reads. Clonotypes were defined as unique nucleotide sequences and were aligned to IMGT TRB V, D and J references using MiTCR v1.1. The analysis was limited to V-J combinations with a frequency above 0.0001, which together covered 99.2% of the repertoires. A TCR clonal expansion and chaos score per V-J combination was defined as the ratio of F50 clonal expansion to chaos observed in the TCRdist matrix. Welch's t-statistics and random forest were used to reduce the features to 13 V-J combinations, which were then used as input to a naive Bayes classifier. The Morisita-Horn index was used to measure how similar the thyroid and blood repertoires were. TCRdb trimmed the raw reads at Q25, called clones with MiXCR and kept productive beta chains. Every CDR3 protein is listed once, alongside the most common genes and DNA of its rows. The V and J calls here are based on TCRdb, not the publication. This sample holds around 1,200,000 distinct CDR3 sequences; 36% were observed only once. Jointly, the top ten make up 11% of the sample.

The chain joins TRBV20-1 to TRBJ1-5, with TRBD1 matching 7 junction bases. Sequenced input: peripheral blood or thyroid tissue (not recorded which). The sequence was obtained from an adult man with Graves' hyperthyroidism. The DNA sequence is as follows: TGCAGTGCTCAAAGGGACAGCCGACAGCCCCAGCATTTT. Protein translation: CSAQRDSRQPQHF.